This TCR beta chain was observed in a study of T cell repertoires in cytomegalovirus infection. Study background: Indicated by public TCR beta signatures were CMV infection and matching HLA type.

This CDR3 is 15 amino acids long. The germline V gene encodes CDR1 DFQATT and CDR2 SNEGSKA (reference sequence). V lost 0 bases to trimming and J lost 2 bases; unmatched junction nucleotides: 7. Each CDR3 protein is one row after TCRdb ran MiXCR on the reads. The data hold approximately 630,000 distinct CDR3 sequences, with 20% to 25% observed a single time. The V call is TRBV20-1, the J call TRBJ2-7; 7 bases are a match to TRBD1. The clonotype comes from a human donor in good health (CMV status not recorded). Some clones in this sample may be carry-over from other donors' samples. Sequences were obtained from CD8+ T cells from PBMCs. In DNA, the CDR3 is TGCAGTGCTAGAGATAGCCAGGGGGTGGCCTACGAGCAGTACGTC. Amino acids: CSARDSQGVAYEQYV.